The source of this TCR beta chain is a study of CD4+ T cells in melanoma. The ends were cut back, 10 bases at V and 3 bases at J, with 7 bases in the middle. The germline V gene encodes CDR1 WSHSY and CDR2 SAAADI. The CDR3 extends over 10 amino acids. Assay: immunoSEQ multiplex PCR; the TCRdb copy retains only in-frame clones and omits some. This repertoire shows 120,000 to 150,000 clones, about nine tenths found once; its top ten account for about 1.5%. The sequence derives from a human donor with melanoma. The chain carries TRBV10-2 and TRBJ2-7, with D possibly TRBD2 on 5 matching bases. The CDR3 region has the DNA TGCGCCACACGGGACTACGAGCAGTACTTC. Protein: CATRDYEQYF.